This paragraph reports one TCR beta chain. The antigen is not known. Naive CD4+ T cells were purified with Tregs depleted by CD25. Whole-study results and caveats: Tumor memory CD4+ T cell TCR gene usage was found to cluster with blood and lymph node memory CD4+ cells and with lymph node naive CD4+ cells. Tumor Treg TCRs overlapped most with tumor naive CD4+ cells.

This CDR3 region has 15 residues. Trimming stripped 0 bases from V and 4 bases from J, with 11 bases between. From germline, CDR1 is LGHNA and CDR2 YSLEER. Constant-region reverse primers amplified full-length variable regions, followed by semi-nested Nested Universal Primer A PCR. TCRdb called the 5' RACE reads again in MiXCR, with one record for every CDR3 protein. The sample comprises 9,000 to 13,000 distinct CDR3 sequences, 47% of which are singletons, and roughly an eighth rests with the top ten. The TCR comes from a female donor with breast cancer. This chain joins TRBV4-3 and TRBJ2-3; D gene uncertain. The sample consisted of tumor-infiltrating naive CD4+ T cells sorted from the breast tumor. Subset reported: naive CD4+ T cells, CD4+CD45RA+CD25-. CDR3 sequence reads: CASSQDLPTPDTQYF. As DNA, the CDR3 is TGCGCCAGCAGCCAAGATTTACCGACCCCAGATACGCAGTATTTT.